The entry that follows covers one TCR beta chain sequence. The antigen remains undetermined. TCRdb keeps only in-frame clones here, not all; method: immunoSEQ multiplex PCR. The table has tens of thousands of clones, more than 80% seen once; the top ten hold approximately 2%. The V gene's germline CDR1 is SGHNT and CDR2 YYREEE (reference sequence). This CDR3 is 16 amino acids long. Trimming left V 0 bases short and J 4 bases short, with 16 bases between. This sample was included in a study of OX40 agonist ivuxolimab in advanced cancers. Overall study: At 0.01 to 10 mg/kg, ivuxolimab was administered intravenously to patients every 2 weeks. Study results and limitations: The study observed clonal expansion of CD4+ and CD8+ blood T cells by week 6 at 0.1 to 3.0 mg/kg. CD8+ T cells (on average) carried more expanded clones than CD4+ T cells.

The input for sequencing was CD4+ or CD8+ T cells sorted from blood, taken in a trial of the OX40 agonist ivuxolimab. The source is an adult with an advanced solid tumor such as melanoma, head and neck, liver or kidney cancer. This chain connects TRBV5-4 to TRBJ2-5; tentative D call: TRBD1 (6 bases). The CDR3 nucleotides read TGTGCCAGCAGCTTGGGGGGACAAAAGGGTGGAGAGACCCAGTACTTC. Protein sequence: CASSLGGQKGGETQYF.